This record covers a single TCR beta chain. Its antigen is as yet unknown. CDR1 is SGDLS, CDR2 YYNGEE, per germline. After removal of 7 bases from V and 10 bases from J, the junction contained 14 bases not matched to a gene. The CDR3 runs 14 residues. This specimen belongs to a study of T cell clonotyping in hematopoietic cell transplantation. Regarding the study as a whole: Higher Inverse Simpson Index values in graft donor and pretransplant recipient predicted broader posttransplant TCR diversity.

Using immunoSEQ multiplex PCR, the repertoire was profiled, and TCRdb retains in-frame clones only, with some absent. The sample contains some 40,000 clones, 94% of which appear only once. The chain uses TRBV9 and TRBJ2-1; the match to TRBD1 covers 7 bases. The sample was peripheral blood mononuclear cells. This clonotype originated in a woman aged 45-65 years in good health. Some clones in this sample may be carry-over from other donors' samples. CDR3 DNA sequence: TGTGCCAGCTCACCCGGGCAGGGGGAGAAGGAGCAGTTCTTC. This translates into CASSPGQGEKEQFF.